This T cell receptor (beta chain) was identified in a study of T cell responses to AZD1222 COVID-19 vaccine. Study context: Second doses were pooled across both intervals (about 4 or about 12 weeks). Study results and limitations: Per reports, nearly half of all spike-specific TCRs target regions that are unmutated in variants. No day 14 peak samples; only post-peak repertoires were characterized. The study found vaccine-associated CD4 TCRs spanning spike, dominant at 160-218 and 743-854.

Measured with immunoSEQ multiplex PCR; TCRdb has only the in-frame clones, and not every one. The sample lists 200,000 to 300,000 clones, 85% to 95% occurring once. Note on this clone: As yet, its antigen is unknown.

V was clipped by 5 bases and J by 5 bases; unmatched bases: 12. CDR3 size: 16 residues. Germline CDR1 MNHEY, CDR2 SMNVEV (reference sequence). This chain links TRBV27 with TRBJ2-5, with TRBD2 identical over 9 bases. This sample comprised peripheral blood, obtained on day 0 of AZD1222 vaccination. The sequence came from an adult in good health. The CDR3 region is CASSTLAGTNRETQYF. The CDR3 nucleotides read TGTGCCAGCAGTACCCTAGCGGGAACCAACCGGGAGACCCAGTACTTC.